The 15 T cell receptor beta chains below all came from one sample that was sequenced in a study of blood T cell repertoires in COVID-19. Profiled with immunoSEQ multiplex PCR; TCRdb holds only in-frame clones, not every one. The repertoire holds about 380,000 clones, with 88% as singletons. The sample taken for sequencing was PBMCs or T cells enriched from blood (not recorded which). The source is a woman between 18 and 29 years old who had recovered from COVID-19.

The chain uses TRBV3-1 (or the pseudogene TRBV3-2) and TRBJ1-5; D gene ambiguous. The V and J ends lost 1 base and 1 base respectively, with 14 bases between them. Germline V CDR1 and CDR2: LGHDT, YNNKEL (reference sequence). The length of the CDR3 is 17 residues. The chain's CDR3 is CASSQGAPPASNQPQHF. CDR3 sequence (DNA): TGTGCCAGCAGCCAAGGGGCACCCCCGGCGAGCAATCAGCCCCAGCATTTT.

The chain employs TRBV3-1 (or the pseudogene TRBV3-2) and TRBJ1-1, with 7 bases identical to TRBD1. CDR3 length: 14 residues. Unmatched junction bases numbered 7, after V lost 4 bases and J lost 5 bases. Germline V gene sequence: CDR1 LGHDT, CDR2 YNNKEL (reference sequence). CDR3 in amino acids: CASSPNRGYTEAFF. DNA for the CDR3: TGTGCCAGCAGCCCAAACAGGGGATATACTGAAGCTTTCTTT.

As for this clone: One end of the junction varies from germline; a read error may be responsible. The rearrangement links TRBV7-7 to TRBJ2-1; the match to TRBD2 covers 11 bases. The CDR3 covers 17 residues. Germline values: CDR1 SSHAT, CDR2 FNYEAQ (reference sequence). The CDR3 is CASSLLAGVTGYNEQFF. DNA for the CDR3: TGTGCTAGCAGCTTACTAGCGGGGGTCACCGGTTACAATGAGCAGTTCTTC.

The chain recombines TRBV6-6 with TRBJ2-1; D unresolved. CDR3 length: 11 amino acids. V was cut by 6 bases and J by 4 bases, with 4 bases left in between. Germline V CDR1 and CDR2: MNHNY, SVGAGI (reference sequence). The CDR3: CASSLYNEQFF. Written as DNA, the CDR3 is TGTGCCAGCAGCTTATACAATGAGCAGTTCTTC.

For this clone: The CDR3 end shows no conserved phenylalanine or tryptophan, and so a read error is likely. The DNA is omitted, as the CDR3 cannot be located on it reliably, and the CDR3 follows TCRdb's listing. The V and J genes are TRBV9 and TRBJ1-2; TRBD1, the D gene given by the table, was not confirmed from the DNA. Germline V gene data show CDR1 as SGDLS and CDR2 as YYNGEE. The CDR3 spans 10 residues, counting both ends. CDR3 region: CASSADTSEV.

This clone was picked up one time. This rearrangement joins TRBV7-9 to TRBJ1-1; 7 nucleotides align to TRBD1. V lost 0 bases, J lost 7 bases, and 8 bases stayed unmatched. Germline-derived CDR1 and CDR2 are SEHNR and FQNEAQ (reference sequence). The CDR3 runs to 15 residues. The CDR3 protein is CASSLAQTGFGEAFF. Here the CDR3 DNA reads TGTGCCAGCAGCTTAGCGCAGACAGGGTTCGGTGAAGCTTTCTTT.

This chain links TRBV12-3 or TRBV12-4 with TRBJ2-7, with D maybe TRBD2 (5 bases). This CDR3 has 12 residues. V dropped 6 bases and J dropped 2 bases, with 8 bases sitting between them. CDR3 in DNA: TGTGCCAGCAGGGGGAGCACCTACGAGCAGTACTTC. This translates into CASRGSTYEQYF.

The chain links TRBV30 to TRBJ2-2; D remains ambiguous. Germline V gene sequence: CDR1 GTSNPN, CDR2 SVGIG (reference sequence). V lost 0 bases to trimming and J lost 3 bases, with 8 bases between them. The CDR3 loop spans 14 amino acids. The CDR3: CAWSVGRHTGELFF. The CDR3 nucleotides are TGTGCCTGGAGTGTTGGCAGGCACACCGGGGAGCTGTTTTTT.

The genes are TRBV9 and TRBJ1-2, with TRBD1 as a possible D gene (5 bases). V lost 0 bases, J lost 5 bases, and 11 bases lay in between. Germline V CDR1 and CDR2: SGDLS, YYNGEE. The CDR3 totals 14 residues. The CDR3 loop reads CASSVEGAGYGYTF. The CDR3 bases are TGTGCCAGCAGCGTAGAAGGGGCCGGGTATGGCTACACCTTC.

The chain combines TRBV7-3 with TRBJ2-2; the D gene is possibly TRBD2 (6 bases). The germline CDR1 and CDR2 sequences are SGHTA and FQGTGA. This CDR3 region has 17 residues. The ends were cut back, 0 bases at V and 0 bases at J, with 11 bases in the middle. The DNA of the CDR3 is TGTGCCAGCAGCTTAACGGGCGGGGCCTCGAACACCGGGGAGCTGTTTTTT. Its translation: CASSLTGGASNTGELFF.

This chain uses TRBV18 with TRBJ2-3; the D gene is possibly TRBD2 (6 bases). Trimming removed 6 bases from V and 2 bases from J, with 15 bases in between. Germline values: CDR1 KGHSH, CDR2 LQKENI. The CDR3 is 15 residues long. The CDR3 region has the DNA TGTGCCAGCTCCCCGGTGGGGGGACCCACAGATACGCAGTATTTT. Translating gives CASSPVGGPTDTQYF.

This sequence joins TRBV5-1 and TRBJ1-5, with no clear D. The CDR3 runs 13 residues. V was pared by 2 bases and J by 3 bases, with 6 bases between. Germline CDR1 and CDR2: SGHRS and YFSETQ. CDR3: CASSLELNQPQHF. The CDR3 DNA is TGCGCCAGCAGCTTAGAGCTCAATCAGCCCCAGCATTTT.

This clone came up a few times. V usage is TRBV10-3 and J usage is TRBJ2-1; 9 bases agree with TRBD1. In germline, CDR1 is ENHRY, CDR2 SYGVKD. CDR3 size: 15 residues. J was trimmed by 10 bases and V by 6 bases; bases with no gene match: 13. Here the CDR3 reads CAIRKGTGFSPEQFF. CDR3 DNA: TGTGCCATCAGAAAGGGGACAGGGTTTTCTCCCGAGCAGTTCTTC.

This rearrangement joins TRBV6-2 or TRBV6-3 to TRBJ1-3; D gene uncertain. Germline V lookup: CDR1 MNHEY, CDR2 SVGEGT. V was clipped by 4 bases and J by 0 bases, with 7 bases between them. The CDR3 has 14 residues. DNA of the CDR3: TGTGCCAGCAGTTGGTGGAGCTCTGGAAACACCATATATTTT. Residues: CASSWWSSGNTIYF.

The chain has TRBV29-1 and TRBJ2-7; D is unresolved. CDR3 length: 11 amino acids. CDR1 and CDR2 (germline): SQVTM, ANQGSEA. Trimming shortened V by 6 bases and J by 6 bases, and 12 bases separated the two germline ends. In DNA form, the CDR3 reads TGCAGCGTCTCGGGTTTGGGCGAGCAGTACTTC. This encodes CSVSGLGEQYF.